The 17 T cell receptor beta chains below were found in one sample sequenced in a study of cytotoxic CD8 clonotypes in ibrutinib-treated CLL. The repertoire was sequenced with immunoSEQ multiplex PCR; TCRdb's copy has only in-frame clones and lacks some. The sample has tens of thousands of clones; approximately 69% are singletons. The sample consisted of PBMCs, taken after 12 months of ibrutinib treatment. The receptors originated from a human donor with chronic lymphocytic leukemia.

The chain uses TRBV6-5 and TRBJ2-5; 8 bases fit TRBD2. V shed 6 bases and J 5 bases; nucleotides not matched to a gene: 11. CDR3 size: 15 residues. CDR1 is MNHEY and CDR2 is SVGAGI in the germline V gene. CDR3 sequence reads: CASSSPTSARETQYF. The CDR3 nucleotides are TGTGCCAGCAGCTCCCCGACTAGCGCCAGGGAGACCCAGTACTTC.

The CDR3 sequence is CASRSAGGWETQYF. CDR3 DNA: TGTGCCTCCCGAAGCGCAGGGGGCTGGGAGACCCAGTACTTC. V and J are TRBV27 and TRBJ2-5; TRBD1 aligns across 8 bases. CDR3 length: 14 residues. Germline V gives CDR1 MNHEY, CDR2 SMNVEV (reference sequence). Trimming took 11 bases from V and 5 from J; bases not matched to a gene: 13.

For this clone: Germline is not matched at one junction end, which may reflect a read error. This sequence joins TRBV7-9 and TRBJ1-3, with 7 bases lining up with TRBD1. The CDR3 contains 13 residues. Germline V gene data show CDR1 as SEHNR and CDR2 as FQNEAQ (reference sequence). As DNA, the CDR3 is TGTGCCAGCAGCCTGCGGACAGGTGGAAACGGGGATTTT. It is translated as CASSLRTGGNGDF.

J is TRBJ2-2 and V is TRBV5-1; possible D gene TRBD1, 5 bases. The germline V gene has CDR1 SGHRS and CDR2 YFSETQ. The V and J ends lost 0 bases and 1 base respectively, with 13 bases between them. The CDR3 extends over 17 amino acids. The CDR3 nucleotides are TGCGCCAGCAGCTTGGCACTAAGGCAGGGGAACACCGGGGAGCTGTTTTTT. Amino acid sequence: CASSLALRQGNTGELFF.

This clone was observed a single time. The chain couples TRBV5-1 to TRBJ1-4; D ambiguous. There are 14 residues in the CDR3. V lost 4 bases, J lost 1 base, and 8 bases lay in between. CDR1 SGHRS and CDR2 YFSETQ come from the germline V gene. CDR3 coding DNA: TGCGCCAGCAGCCCCCAACAAACTAATGAAAAACTGTTTTTT. Translation: CASSPQQTNEKLFF.

The chain has TRBV7-8 and TRBJ1-1, with TRBD1 matching over 8 bases. Trimming at V came to 2 bases and at J to 0 bases, leaving 11 bases not matched to a gene. Germline loops: CDR1 SGHVS, CDR2 FQNEAQ. This CDR3 is built from 18 residues. CDR3 protein: CASSLTGGGGSVNTEAFF. The CDR3 coding sequence is TGTGCCAGCAGCTTAACAGGGGGAGGGGGGTCCGTGAACACTGAAGCTTTCTTT. Together with reference TRBV7-8 and TRBJ1-1, the CDR3 gives the full variable domain: GAGVSQSPRYKVAKRGQDVALRCDPISGHVSLFWYQQALGQGPEFLTYFQNEAQLDKSGLPSDRFFAERPEGSVSTLKIQRTQQEDSAVYLCASSLTGGGGSVNTEAFFGQGTRLTVV.

The chain uses TRBV2 and TRBJ1-3; D may be TRBD1 (6 bases). The CDR3 sequence is 17 residues long. V shed 3 bases and J shed 2 bases, with 17 bases lying between them. In germline, CDR1 is SNHLY, CDR2 FYNNEI. This CDR3 reads CASSDISRTEAGNTIYF. CDR3 DNA sequence: TGTGCCAGCAGTGATATCAGTCGGACAGAAGCTGGAAACACCATATATTTT.

This sequence joins TRBV7-3 and TRBJ2-7; 10 bases align to TRBD1. V lost 5 bases, J lost 0 bases, and 22 bases stayed unmatched. Germline loops: CDR1 SGHTA, CDR2 FQGTGA. The CDR3 totals 21 residues. The CDR3 region has the DNA TGTGCCAGCAGCCACTCCTATGACAGGGGGCAAGGGTGGAAGGGCTCCTACGAGCAGTACTTC. Protein: CASSHSYDRGQGWKGSYEQYF. The full variable domain, in which reference TRBV7-3 and TRBJ2-7 provide the parts outside the CDR3, is GAGVSQTPSNKVTEKGKYVELRCDPISGHTALYWYRQSLGQGPEFLIYFQGTGAADDSGLPNDRFFAVRPEGSVSTLKIQRTERGDSAVYLCASSHSYDRGQGWKGSYEQYFGPGTRLTVT.

This clone has a handful of counts. V gene TRBV27 combines with J gene TRBJ2-1; weak D call: TRBD1 (5 bases). Per germline, CDR1 MNHEY and CDR2 SMNVEV (reference sequence). Trimming took off 6 bases at V and 3 bases at J, with 18 bases between the two ends. CDR3 length: 16 amino acids. The CDR3 protein is CASSLDSPQYYNEQFF. The CDR3 nucleotides are TGTGCCAGCAGCCTCGACAGCCCGCAGTACTACAATGAGCAGTTCTTC.

This clone occurred a few times. The chain links TRBV11-2 to TRBJ1-1; D remains unclear. Trimming took 5 bases from V and 3 from J, leaving 10 bases between them. CDR3 size: 13 residues. Germline V gene sequence: CDR1 SGHAT, CDR2 FQNNGV. CDR3 amino acids: CASSPMVDTEAFF. The CDR3 coding sequence is TGTGCCAGCAGCCCTATGGTGGACACTGAAGCTTTCTTT.

The V gene is TRBV18, the J gene TRBJ1-5; D gene uncertain. V was trimmed by 3 bases and J by 0 bases, leaving 12 bases between them. The CDR3 length is 16 residues. Germline V lookup: CDR1 KGHSH, CDR2 LQKENI. DNA of the CDR3: TGTGCCAGCTCACCCAACATGGTGACTAGCAATCAGCCCCAGCATTTT. It is translated as CASSPNMVTSNQPQHF.

The genes are TRBV29-1 and TRBJ2-1, with a weak D call TRBD1 (5 bases). V shed 2 bases and J shed 1 base, with 12 bases lying between them. Germline CDR1 SQVTM, CDR2 ANQGSEA. The CDR3 loop spans 15 amino acids. The CDR3 nucleotides read TGCAGCGTTGAACCCACCAGGGTATCCTACAATGAGCAGTTCTTC. Its translation: CSVEPTRVSYNEQFF.

CDR3 residues: CSVGAGGIQPQHF. The CDR3 DNA reads TGCAGCGTTGGAGCAGGGGGCATTCAGCCCCAGCATTTT. The chain joins TRBV29-1 to TRBJ1-5; TRBD1 agrees at 8 bases. J lost 6 bases, V lost 4 bases, and 5 bases had no gene match. The CDR3 spans 13 residues. Germline V lookup: CDR1 SQVTM, CDR2 ANQGSEA.

This chain links TRBV2 with TRBJ1-6; D is unresolved. The ends were cut back, 4 bases at V and 10 bases at J, with 17 bases in the middle. The CDR3 sequence is 15 residues long. Germline V gene lookup returns CDR1 SNHLY and CDR2 FYNNEI. The CDR3 loop is CASSVGPLSRSPLHF. The CDR3 DNA follows: TGTGCCAGCAGTGTTGGGCCCCTCTCTCGGTCACCCCTCCACTTT.

The V gene is TRBV11-3, the J gene TRBJ2-1, with 9 bases that match TRBD2. Germline assignment: CDR1 SGHNT and CDR2 YENEEA. CDR3 length equals 14 residues. The junction had 6 bases not matched to a gene; V was cut back by 3 bases and J by 9 bases. CDR3 DNA sequence: TGTGCCAGCAGCTTTGGGGCTAGCGGGGCTGAGCAGTTCTTC. Its translation is CASSFGASGAEQFF. Filled out from reference TRBV11-3 and TRBJ2-1, the complete variable domain reads EAGVVQSPRYKIIEKKQPVAFWCNPISGHNTLYWYLQNLGQGPELLIRYENEEAVDDSQLPKDRFSAERLKGVDSTLKIQPAELGDSAVYLCASSFGASGAEQFFGPGTRLTVL.

A word on this clone: An end of the junction does not agree with germline; a read error may underlie this. The chain has TRBV29-1 and TRBJ1-3; 8 bases line up with TRBD1. CDR1 SQVTM and CDR2 ANQGSEA come from the germline V gene. The CDR3 has 14 amino acids. The CDR3 spells CTPDGTGSGNTIYF. The CDR3 bases are TGTACACCTGACGGGACAGGATCTGGAAACACCATATATTTT.

The V and J genes are TRBV11-2 and TRBJ2-3, with a weak D call TRBD2 (6 bases). Germline V gene data show CDR1 as SGHAT and CDR2 as FQNNGV. Trimming pared 5 bases from V and 3 bases from J, leaving 15 bases between. This CDR3 region has 15 residues. CDR3 protein: CASSPHYRGTDTQYF. The CDR3 nucleotides are TGTGCCAGCAGCCCGCACTACCGGGGGACAGATACGCAGTATTTT.